Below, 24 T cell receptor beta chains from the same sample are listed, as sequenced in a study of metastatic and nonmetastatic thyroid tumors. Each patient went into thyroid surgery without having received any treatment. Via MiXCR, TCRdb re-called the PCR reads. Of about 35,000 clones in the sample, about a sixth are singletons; the top ten hold approximately 5.6%. The sample taken for sequencing was blood. Receptors were obtained from a male donor with papillary thyroid cancer or a benign thyroid nodule (not recorded which). Some clones in this sample may be carry-over from other donors' samples.

This clone was counted only a few times. A read error is possible here, since a much larger clone lies one base away. At the DNA level, this CDR3 is encoded by other sequences in the same sample as well. The chain is built from TRBV5-1 and TRBJ2-1; 7 nucleotides match TRBD2. Germline V gene lookup returns CDR1 SGHRS and CDR2 YFSETQ. The CDR3 is made up of 16 amino acids. DNA for the CDR3: TGCGCCAGTAGCTTGGAAGGGAGGGCAGCCTACAATGAGCAGTTCTTC. Protein: CASSLEGRAAYNEQFF.

Only a few counts were recorded for this clone. A much larger clone differs by one base, so this may be a read error. The chain recombines TRBV6-1 with TRBJ2-7; D tentatively fits TRBD1 or TRBD2 (5 bases each). The CDR3 extends over 15 amino acids. Trimming took 1 base from V and 9 from J, leaving 19 bases between them. Germline lookup yields CDR1 MNHNS and CDR2 SASEGT. CDR3 protein: CASSEEAGTPNGQYF. CDR3 nucleotides: TGTGCCAGCAGTGAAGAGGCAGGGACGCCTAACGGGCAGTACTTC.

This clone occurred many times. The V call is TRBV27, the J call TRBJ1-6; D gene ambiguous. The CDR3 has 12 amino acids. Germline V gene lookup returns CDR1 MNHEY and CDR2 SMNVEV (reference sequence). Trimming removed 3 bases at V and 7 bases at J, with 4 bases between. The CDR3 DNA sequence: TGTGCCAGCAGTTTGATGAATTCACCCCTCCACTTT. The encoded protein is CASSLMNSPLHF.

The sample holds many counts of this clone. As DNA, the CDR3 is TGTGCCAGCAGTTTGGGGCGGCGGGAGCAGTTCTTC. This translates into CASSLGRREQFF. This chain joins TRBV12-3 or TRBV12-4 and TRBJ2-1; TRBD1 might be the D (5 bases). The V end was cut by 3 bases, the J end by 10 bases, with 10 bases between. This CDR3 is 12 amino acids long.

In its sample, this clone was seen many times. The rearrangement uses TRBV5-1 and TRBJ1-1; D gene unclear. The CDR3 runs 14 residues. Germline V CDR1 and CDR2: SGHRS, YFSETQ. Trimming left V 0 bases short and J 7 bases short, with 13 bases between. The DNA for the CDR3 is TGCGCCAGCAGCTTGGGGGCCCCCGGAAATGAAGCTTTCTTT. Translation gives CASSLGAPGNEAFF.

This clone showed up many times. The rearrangement joins TRBV20-1 to TRBJ2-3, with 8 bases fitting TRBD2. CDR3 size: 14 residues. Per germline, CDR1 DFQATT and CDR2 SNEGSKA (reference sequence). V lost 6 bases and J lost 5; bases outside the gene matches: 10. This CDR3 is CSAKLISGEDTQYF. The CDR3, as DNA: TGCAGTGCCAAATTAATTAGCGGGGAAGATACGCAGTATTTT.

This clone was seen ten or more times. The chain has TRBV29-1 and TRBJ1-2; TRBD1 matches 9 bases. The CDR3 loop spans 13 amino acids. Per germline, CDR1 SQVTM and CDR2 ANQGSEA. Trimming took 6 bases from V and 8 from J; bases not matched to a gene: 10. The CDR3 protein is CSVAGQGLRGYTF. The CDR3 nucleotides read TGCAGCGTCGCGGGACAGGGCCTCCGGGGCTACACCTTC.

Of note for this clone: At one boundary the junction diverges from the germline segment, which might be a read error. The chain recombines TRBV11-1 with TRBJ2-7; TRBD1 matches at 7 bases. The CDR3 totals 19 residues. Germline lookup yields CDR1 SGHAT and CDR2 FQDESV (reference sequence). This CDR3 is CASSSTGGSRTGVVYGQYF. CDR3 bases: TGTGCCAGCAGTTCGACAGGTGGATCCCGGACAGGTGTGGTCTACGGGCAGTACTTC.

There are many counts of this clone. J is TRBJ2-1 and V is TRBV19; possibly TRBD2 for D (6 bases). The CDR3 runs 12 residues. Germline CDR1 and CDR2: LNHDA and SQIVND (reference sequence). V was cut by 10 bases and J by 3 bases, with 10 bases left in between. CDR3 nucleotides: TGTGCCACCGTGGACTACTACAATGAGCAGTTCTTC. It specifies CATVDYYNEQFF.

Ten or more counts support this clone. The V call is TRBV13, the J call TRBJ2-2; 9 bases align to TRBD1. Trimming cost V 7 bases and J 1 base; bases outside gene matches: 10. Germline V gene lookup returns CDR1 PRHDT and CDR2 FYEKMQ (reference sequence). The CDR3 is made up of 17 amino acids. The DNA of the CDR3 is TGTGCCAGCACCATAAATTCGGGACAGGGGAACACCGGGGAGCTGTTTTTT. Its translation is CASTINSGQGNTGELFF.

This clone was seen only a few times. The V call is TRBV3-1, the J call TRBJ2-1, with TRBD2 matching 14 bases. This CDR3 contains 18 residues. V trimming: 2 bases; J trimming: 7 bases; junction bases outside the gene matches: 10. Germline V gene sequence: CDR1 LGHDT, CDR2 YNNKEL (reference sequence). CDR3 bases: TGTGCCAGCAGCCAACTCACGGGACTAGCGGGGGATTCAAATGAGCAGTTCTTC. Protein product: CASSQLTGLAGDSNEQFF.

This clone was seen repeatedly, ten times or more. The chain recombines TRBV9 with TRBJ1-1; possibly TRBD1 for D (5 bases). CDR3 length: 15 residues. Between the trimmed V and J ends, which lost 0 bases and 3 bases, there was a span of 12 bases. Germline CDR1 and CDR2: SGDLS and YYNGEE. The CDR3 is CASSVGTGGDTEAFF. DNA for the CDR3: TGTGCCAGCAGCGTAGGGACTGGGGGGGACACTGAAGCTTTCTTT.

This clone was counted a few times. In the same sample, other DNA sequences code for this CDR3. The chain has TRBV20-1 and TRBJ2-1; tentatively, D is TRBD1 (7 bases). The V gene lost 5 bases and the J gene lost 8 bases, with 28 bases spanning the gap. There are 17 residues in the CDR3. Germline V gives CDR1 DFQATT, CDR2 SNEGSKA (reference sequence). CDR3 region: CSAPGGAGGPTLDEQFF. The CDR3 region has the DNA TGCAGTGCTCCAGGGGGAGCGGGTGGGCCAACACTGGATGAGCAGTTCTTC.

This clone was counted many times. This chain joins TRBV27 and TRBJ2-5, with TRBD1 identical over 9 bases. Trimming removed 5 bases from V and 2 bases from J; junction bases left unmatched: 9. CDR1 is MNHEY, CDR2 SMNVEV, per germline (reference sequence). The CDR3 contains 16 residues. The CDR3 loop is CASSLRPDRGQETQYF. CDR3 bases: TGTGCCAGCAGTCTAAGGCCGGACAGGGGACAAGAGACCCAGTACTTC.

This clone was seen ten or more times. CDR3 residues: CASSLDVQLTNTEAFF. The CDR3, as DNA: TGTGCCAGCAGTTTAGACGTCCAGCTCACGAACACTGAAGCTTTCTTT. The chain carries TRBV12-3 or TRBV12-4 and TRBJ1-1; D unclear. Between the trimmed V and J ends, which lost 1 base and 1 base, there was a span of 13 bases. The CDR3 totals 16 residues.

V and J are TRBV2 and TRBJ2-7, with D perhaps TRBD1 (5 bases). Trimming shortened V by 1 base and J by 13 bases, and 17 bases separated the two germline ends. CDR3 length: 13 amino acids. Germline CDR1 reads SNHLY; CDR2 reads FYNNEI. The CDR3, as DNA: TGTGCCAGCAGTGAAGGCGGCAGGGTCGGCGATTACTTC. Its translation: CASSEGGRVGDYF.

This clone has more than one count but fewer than ten. V is TRBV2 and J is TRBJ2-1; D is unresolved. The CDR3 has 14 residues. CDR1 and CDR2 from the germline V gene are SNHLY and FYNNEI. V was shortened by 4 bases and J by 2 bases, with 9 bases between the two germline ends. The CDR3 sequence is CASSVGPAYNEQFF. The CDR3 coding sequence is TGTGCCAGCAGTGTGGGTCCCGCCTACAATGAGCAGTTCTTC.

In this sample, this clone is medium-sized. The rearrangement links TRBV11-3 to TRBJ1-6; D is unclear. The length of the CDR3 is 13 residues. Deletions cut 7 bases from V and 9 bases from J, with 13 bases between. Germline V CDR1 and CDR2: SGHNT, YENEEA. In DNA form, the CDR3 reads TGTGCCAGCACCCAATCGGGTAGTTCACCCCTCCACTTT. Translated: CASTQSGSSPLHF.

The CDR3 DNA sequence: TGCAGTGCTAGAGAAATTTCTAGACAGGGTGGCGGGCGTTCACCCCTCCACTTT. It codes for CSAREISRQGGGRSPLHF. The gene calls are TRBV20-1 and TRBJ1-6, with 7 bases aligning to TRBD1. Per the germline V gene, CDR1 is DFQATT and CDR2 is SNEGSKA (reference sequence). CDR3 length: 18 residues. Losses at the gene ends were 0 bases for V and 9 bases for J; bases not matched to a gene: 17.

Many counts were recorded for this clone. V usage is TRBV20-1 and J usage is TRBJ2-7, with 9 bases identical to TRBD1. Trimming cost V 6 bases and J 10 bases; bases outside gene matches: 22. The CDR3 has 16 amino acids. CDR1 is DFQATT, CDR2 SNEGSKA, per germline (reference sequence). The CDR3 DNA reads TGCAGTGCCATCCCCGGGGGTGGGACAGGGTCATCGGAACAGTACTTC. Translating it yields CSAIPGGGTGSSEQYF.

This clone has at least ten counts. The chain is built from TRBV27 and TRBJ2-1, with 11 bases that match TRBD2. Germline V gives CDR1 MNHEY, CDR2 SMNVEV (reference sequence). The junction had 5 bases not matched to a gene; V was cut back by 5 bases and J by 5 bases. This CDR3 contains 15 residues. In DNA form, the CDR3 reads TGTGCCAGCAGTATTAGCGGGAGGGATAACAATGAGCAGTTCTTC. It encodes CASSISGRDNNEQFF.

Concerning this clone: A much bigger clone sits one base away, suggesting this may be a read error. The chain couples TRBV19 to TRBJ2-7, with D possibly being TRBD2 (5 bases). Germline CDR1 is LNHDA and CDR2 is SQIVND (reference sequence). V dropped 1 base and J dropped 4 bases, with 11 bases sitting between them. This CDR3 is 14 amino acids long. The CDR3 DNA is TGTGCCAGTAGTATAGGAATCACGGGGTACGAGCAGTACTTC. It specifies CASSIGITGYEQYF.

This clone was counted ten times or more. V gene TRBV12-5 combines with J gene TRBJ2-5; 12 nucleotides agree with TRBD1. The CDR3 is made up of 17 amino acids. V lost 6 bases, J lost 5 bases, and 13 bases stayed unmatched. Germline CDR1 is LGHNT and CDR2 is FRNRAP. The CDR3 reads CASGYIPGTGGRETQYF. The CDR3, as DNA: TGTGCTAGTGGCTACATACCCGGGACAGGGGGCCGGGAGACCCAGTACTTC.

This clone was found many times. The identical CDR3 is also encoded by other nucleotide sequences in the sample. The chain couples TRBV14 to TRBJ2-1; 10 bases are a match to TRBD2. CDR3 length: 19 residues. The V segment lost 6 bases and the J segment 6 bases; nucleotides outside the gene matches: 20. Germline CDR1 SGHDN, CDR2 FVKESK. For the CDR3, the DNA is TGTGCCAGCAGTCAAAGATATGGTCCTAGCGGGAGTGCTGGCAATGAGCAGTTCTTC. Its protein is CASSQRYGPSGSAGNEQFF.